This T cell receptor beta chain appears in the sequencing data of a study of technical replicates of blood from a few donors. Some clones are missing from TCRdb's copy, which holds only in-frame ones; the method was immunoSEQ multiplex PCR. The top ten clones hold around 4% of a sample with around 60,000 clones, 80% to 95% of them seen once. This sequence originates from a human donor in good health. Some clones in this sample may be carry-over from other donors' samples. The sequenced sample was PBMCs.

The CDR3 sequence is CASSLASTAVTQYF. CDR3 DNA: TGTGCCAGCAGCTTAGCGTCGACCGCGGTGACCCAGTACTTC. The chain couples TRBV7-9 to TRBJ2-5; D unclear. Germline loops: CDR1 SEHNR, CDR2 FQNEAQ (reference sequence). V lost 0 bases, J lost 7 bases, and 12 bases lay in between. The CDR3 is 14 residues long.